This is a list of T cell receptor beta chains from one sample in a study of blood T cell repertoires in COVID-19. Repertoires were generated with immunoSEQ multiplex PCR, while TCRdb's copy carries only in-frame clones and drops some. The sample includes approximately 200,000 clones, 88% of them seen just once. Sample: peripheral blood. The receptors originated from a man aged 70 or older with acute or convalescent COVID-19. CDR3s include the opening cysteine and the closing phenylalanine or tryptophan. Fields, in order: D gene, clone size, J gene, V gene, CDR3 DNA, CDR3 protein. A D gene is named only where the DNA matches it firmly. Clone size is given for some rows only: seen once, a few or many times, or a class if the clone is expanded.

d_call: -
clone_size: -
j_call: TRBJ2-5
v_call: TRBV7-9
cdr3_nt: TGTGCCAGCAGCTTAGGCAGTGACCAAGAGACCCAGTACTTC
cdr3_aa: CASSLGSDQETQYF

d_call: TRBD2
clone_size: once
j_call: TRBJ2-1
v_call: TRBV30
cdr3_nt: TGTGCCTGGAGGACTAGCGGGAGGGGTGAGCAGTTCTTC
cdr3_aa: CAWRTSGRGEQFF

d_call: -
clone_size: -
j_call: TRBJ2-2
v_call: TRBV5-4
cdr3_nt: TGTGCCAGCAGCCGACACGAAACCACCGGGGAGCTGTTTTTT
cdr3_aa: CASSRHETTGELFF

d_call: TRBD1
clone_size: -
j_call: TRBJ1-4
v_call: TRBV7-9
cdr3_nt: TGTGCCAGCAGCTCGAGGACAGGGATAACTAATGAAAAACTGTTTTTT
cdr3_aa: CASSSRTGITNEKLFF

d_call: -
clone_size: -
j_call: TRBJ2-7
v_call: TRBV4-1
cdr3_nt: TGCGCCAGCAGCCAGGGGAGCTCCTACGAGCAGTACTTC
cdr3_aa: CASSQGSSYEQYF

d_call: TRBD1
clone_size: -
j_call: TRBJ1-5
v_call: TRBV5-4
cdr3_nt: TGTGCCAGCAGCTCCGACAGGGTTGGTCAGCCCCAGCATTTT
cdr3_aa: CASSSDRVGQPQHF

d_call: -
clone_size: -
j_call: TRBJ1-5
v_call: TRBV3-1/TRBV3-2
cdr3_nt: TGTGCCAGCAGCCAAGCTACAGGCTCCAATCAGCCCCAGCATTTT
cdr3_aa: CASSQATGSNQPQHF

d_call: -
clone_size: -
j_call: TRBJ1-2
v_call: TRBV28
cdr3_nt: TGTGCCAGCCAGGGCAGGAACGATGGCTACACCTTC
cdr3_aa: CASQGRNDGYTF

d_call: TRBD1
clone_size: -
j_call: TRBJ2-5
v_call: TRBV7-2
cdr3_nt: TGTGCCAGCAGCTTAGCGGGGACAGGGCAAGAGACCCAGTACTTC
cdr3_aa: CASSLAGTGQETQYF

d_call: TRBD2
clone_size: -
j_call: TRBJ2-3
v_call: TRBV19
cdr3_nt: TGTGCCAGTAGTATCGGAGACGGGAGGGTCTCAGATACGCAGTATTTT
cdr3_aa: CASSIGDGRVSDTQYF

d_call: TRBD1
clone_size: -
j_call: TRBJ2-1
v_call: TRBV28
cdr3_nt: TGTGCCAGCAGTTTCGTCCGGGACAGGGTTAACAATGAGCAGTTCTTC
cdr3_aa: CASSFVRDRVNNEQFF

d_call: -
clone_size: -
j_call: TRBJ1-5
v_call: TRBV18
cdr3_nt: TGTGCCAGCTCCCTCACAGAGAGCAATCAGCCCCAGCATTTT
cdr3_aa: CASSLTESNQPQHF

d_call: TRBD1
clone_size: -
j_call: TRBJ1-5
v_call: TRBV18
cdr3_nt: TGTGCCAGCTCACCAGACAGGGATCAGCCCCAGCATTTT
cdr3_aa: CASSPDRDQPQHF

d_call: -
clone_size: once
j_call: TRBJ1-6
v_call: TRBV12-3/TRBV12-4
cdr3_nt: TGTGCCAGCAGTCCCTTCACCCCAGGACCCCTCCACTTT
cdr3_aa: CASSPFTPGPLHF

d_call: TRBD1
clone_size: -
j_call: TRBJ2-7
v_call: TRBV3-1/TRBV3-2
cdr3_nt: TGTGCCAGCAGCCCGACAGGGGAGGAGCAGTACTTC
cdr3_aa: CASSPTGEEQYF

d_call: -
clone_size: -
j_call: TRBJ1-5
v_call: TRBV12-3/TRBV12-4
cdr3_nt: TGTGCCAGCAGTTCGGGGGGGTTTCGGCCCCAGCATTTT
cdr3_aa: CASSSGGFRPQHF

d_call: -
clone_size: few
j_call: TRBJ2-1
v_call: TRBV29-1
cdr3_nt: TGCAGCGTCGCCGGGACCTACAATGAGCAGTTCTTC
cdr3_aa: CSVAGTYNEQFF

d_call: TRBD2
clone_size: once
j_call: TRBJ2-2
v_call: TRBV7-9
cdr3_nt: TGTGCCAGCAGCTCGACCGGGACTATTAACACCGGGGAGCTGTTTTTT
cdr3_aa: CASSSTGTINTGELFF

d_call: -
clone_size: -
j_call: TRBJ2-5
v_call: TRBV21-1
cdr3_nt: TGTGCCAGCAGGACTAGCGGGAGTGTCGGAGAGACCCAGTACTTC
cdr3_aa: CASRTSGSVGETQYF

d_call: -
clone_size: -
j_call: TRBJ1-1
v_call: TRBV12-3/TRBV12-4
cdr3_nt: TGTGCCAGCAGTAGAGACAGGCAAGCTTTCTTT
cdr3_aa: CASSRDRQAFF

d_call: TRBD2
clone_size: -
j_call: TRBJ2-5
v_call: TRBV7-8
cdr3_nt: TGTGCCAGCAGCTTTGGGACTAGCGGGAGTGGGGAGACCCAGTACTTC
cdr3_aa: CASSFGTSGSGETQYF

d_call: -
clone_size: -
j_call: TRBJ2-7
v_call: TRBV7-2
cdr3_nt: TGTGCCAGCAGCAGACAGAGCAGCTCCTACGAGCAGTACTTC
cdr3_aa: CASSRQSSSYEQYF

d_call: TRBD1
clone_size: -
j_call: TRBJ2-7
v_call: TRBV24-1
cdr3_nt: TGTGCCACCAGTGAACCCGGACAGGGGTTGGGCGAGCAGTACTTC
cdr3_aa: CATSEPGQGLGEQYF

d_call: TRBD1
clone_size: -
j_call: TRBJ1-1
v_call: TRBV5-1
cdr3_nt: TGCGCCAGCAGCTTACGTGCAGGGGGTAGACGTACTGAAGCTTTCTTT
cdr3_aa: CASSLRAGGRRTEAFF

d_call: -
clone_size: -
j_call: TRBJ2-3
v_call: TRBV5-1
cdr3_nt: TGCGCCAGCAGCTTGCGGGTAAACACAGATACGCAGTATTTT
cdr3_aa: CASSLRVNTDTQYF

d_call: TRBD2
clone_size: -
j_call: TRBJ2-1
v_call: TRBV5-1
cdr3_nt: TGCGCCAGCAGTCTAGCAAGCGGGAGTAACTACAATGAGCAGTTCTTC
cdr3_aa: CASSLASGSNYNEQFF

d_call: TRBD1
clone_size: -
j_call: TRBJ2-3
v_call: TRBV11-3
cdr3_nt: TGTGCCAGCAGCTCGGGACAGGAGAGGGATACGCAGTATTTT
cdr3_aa: CASSSGQERDTQYF

d_call: TRBD1
clone_size: -
j_call: TRBJ2-7
v_call: TRBV5-4
cdr3_nt: TGTGCCAGCAGCACGGACCCGGGACAGGGTAACGAGCAGTACTTC
cdr3_aa: CASSTDPGQGNEQYF

d_call: -
clone_size: -
j_call: TRBJ1-1
v_call: TRBV6-5
cdr3_nt: TGTGCCAGCAATCAGGGGACAATGAACACTGAAGCTTTCTTT
cdr3_aa: CASNQGTMNTEAFF

d_call: -
clone_size: -
j_call: TRBJ2-2
v_call: TRBV20-1
cdr3_nt: TGCAGTGCTAGTTGGAATCGGGATAACACCGGGGAGCTGTTTTTT
cdr3_aa: CSASWNRDNTGELFF

d_call: TRBD1
clone_size: -
j_call: TRBJ2-1
v_call: TRBV7-9
cdr3_nt: TGTGCCAGCAGCCTCCCCGGACAGGCGGTTTACAATGAGCAGTTCTTC
cdr3_aa: CASSLPGQAVYNEQFF

d_call: -
clone_size: -
j_call: TRBJ2-5
v_call: TRBV12-3/TRBV12-4
cdr3_nt: TGTGCCAGCAGTTTAGGAGGGCCAGAGTACTTC
cdr3_aa: CASSLGGPEYF